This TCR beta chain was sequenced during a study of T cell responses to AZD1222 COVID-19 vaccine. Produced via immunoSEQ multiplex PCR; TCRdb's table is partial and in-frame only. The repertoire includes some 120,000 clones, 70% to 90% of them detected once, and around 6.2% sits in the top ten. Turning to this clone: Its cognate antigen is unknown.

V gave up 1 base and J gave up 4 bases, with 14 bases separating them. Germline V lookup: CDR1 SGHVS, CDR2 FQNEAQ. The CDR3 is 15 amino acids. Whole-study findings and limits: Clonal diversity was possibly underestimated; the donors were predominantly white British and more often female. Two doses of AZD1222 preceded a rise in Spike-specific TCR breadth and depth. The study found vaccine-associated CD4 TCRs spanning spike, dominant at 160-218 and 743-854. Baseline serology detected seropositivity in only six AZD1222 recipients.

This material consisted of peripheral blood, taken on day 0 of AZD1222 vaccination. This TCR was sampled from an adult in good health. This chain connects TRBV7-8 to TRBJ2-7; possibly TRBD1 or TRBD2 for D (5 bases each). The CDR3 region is CASSLDLTRQYEQYF. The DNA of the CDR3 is TGTGCCAGCAGCTTAGATCTTACTAGACAGTACGAGCAGTACTTC.